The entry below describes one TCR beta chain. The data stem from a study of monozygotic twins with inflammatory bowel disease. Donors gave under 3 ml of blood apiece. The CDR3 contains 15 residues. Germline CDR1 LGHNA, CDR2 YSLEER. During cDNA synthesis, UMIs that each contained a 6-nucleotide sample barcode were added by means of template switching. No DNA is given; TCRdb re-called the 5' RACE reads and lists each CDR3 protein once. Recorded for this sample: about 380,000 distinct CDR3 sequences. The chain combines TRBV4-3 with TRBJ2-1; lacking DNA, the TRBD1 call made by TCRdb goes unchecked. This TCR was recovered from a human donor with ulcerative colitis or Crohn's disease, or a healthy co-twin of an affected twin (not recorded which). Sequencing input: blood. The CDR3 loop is CASSQDFDRGVEQFF.